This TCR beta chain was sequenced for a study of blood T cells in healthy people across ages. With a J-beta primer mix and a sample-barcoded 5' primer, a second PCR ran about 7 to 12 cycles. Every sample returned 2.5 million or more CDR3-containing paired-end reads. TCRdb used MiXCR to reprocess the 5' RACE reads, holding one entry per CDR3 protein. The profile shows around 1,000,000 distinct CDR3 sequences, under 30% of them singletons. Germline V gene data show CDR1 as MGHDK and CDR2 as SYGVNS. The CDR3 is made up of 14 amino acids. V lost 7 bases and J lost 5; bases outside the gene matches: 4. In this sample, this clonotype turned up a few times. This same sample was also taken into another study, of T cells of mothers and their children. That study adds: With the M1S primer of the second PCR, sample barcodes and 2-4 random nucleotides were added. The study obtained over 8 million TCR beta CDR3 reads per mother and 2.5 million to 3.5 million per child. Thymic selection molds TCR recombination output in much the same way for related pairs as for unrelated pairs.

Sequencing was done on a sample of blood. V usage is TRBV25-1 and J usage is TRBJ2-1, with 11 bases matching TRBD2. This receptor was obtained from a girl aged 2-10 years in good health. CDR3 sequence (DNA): TGTGCCAGCAAAAATAGCGGGGGGGACAATGAGCAGTTCTTC. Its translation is CASKNSGGDNEQFF. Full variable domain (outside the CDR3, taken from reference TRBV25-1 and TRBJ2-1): EADIYQTPRYLVIGTGKKITLECSQTMGHDKMYWYQQDPGMELHLIHYSYGVNSTEKGDLSSESTVSRIRTEHFPLTLESARPSHTSQYLCASKNSGGDNEQFFGPGTRLTVL.